This TCR beta chain was profiled in a study of vaccination effects on CD4 cells after COVID-19. As regards this clone: What it binds is unknown.

Measured with immunoSEQ multiplex PCR; TCRdb has only the in-frame clones, and not every one. The sample lists some 40,000 clones; around 80% were seen once. At the end of 10 days of culture, CD4+ T cells were isolated. This individual tested PCR-positive for SARS-CoV-2 infection between March and December 2020. Participants completed two doses of the BNT162b2 or mRNA-1273 vaccine. The TCR was taken from a human donor who had a prior SARS-CoV-2 infection. The source material was CD4+ T cells from PBMCs cultured without peptide, sampled after COVID-19 vaccination.

CDR3 sequence: CASSQVAGLAKNIQYF. The CDR3 DNA is TGTGCCAGCAGCCAAGTTGCCGGCCTAGCCAAAAACATTCAGTACTTC. This chain links TRBV4-2 with TRBJ2-4; D gene uncertain. CDR1 and CDR2 (germline): LGHNA, YNFKEQ. This CDR3 has 16 residues. V lost 1 base to trimming and J lost 0 bases, with 10 bases between them.